Following are 23 T cell receptor beta chains from one sample sequenced in a study of T-cell reconstitution after alpha-beta-depleted transplantation in children (dated by TCRdb to the mid-2010s). The method behind the library was PCR. The sample was run on an Illumina HiSeq 2500. Molecular barcoding was employed in the preparation of TCR libraries, with unique molecular identifiers being used to normalize TCRbeta repertoire quantification. Clones were called with MiXCR by TCRdb after fastp trimmed the public reads at Q25, and only in-frame beta chains were retained. Here each entry gathers all rows of one CDR3 protein and keeps the most common genes and DNA. This sample holds some 640,000 distinct CDR3 sequences; roughly 17% were observed only once. Of the sample, approximately 1% falls within the top ten clones. Sequences were derived from PBMCs from the stem cell graft donor, sampled from the stem cell graft. These receptors came from a human donor who donated a stem cell graft to a child with acute myeloid leukemia.

This clonotype was seen more than once but under ten times. The chain employs TRBV6-1 and TRBJ2-1; a weak D match, TRBD2 (6 bases). V lost 5 bases and J lost 5, with 13 bases in between. Germline CDR1 MNHNS, CDR2 SASEGT. The length of the CDR3 is 14 residues. The CDR3 nucleotides are TGTGCCAGCAGTAAACCGACTAGTAACAATGAGCAGTTCTTC. This encodes CASSKPTSNNEQFF.

The chain is built from TRBV11-2 and TRBJ1-2; perhaps TRBD1 as D (6 bases). V gave up 1 base and J gave up 6 bases, with 12 bases separating them. This CDR3 has 14 residues. Germline assignment: CDR1 SGHAT and CDR2 FQNNGV. The CDR3 protein is CASSLVDRSDGYTF. The CDR3 DNA sequence: TGTGCCAGCAGCTTAGTTGACAGGTCGGATGGCTACACCTTC.

DNA for the CDR3: TGTGCCAGCAGCTTCCGGGACAGGGAGTCCGGGGAGCTGTTTTTT. Translation: CASSFRDRESGELFF. This chain connects TRBV13 to TRBJ2-2; 9 bases map to TRBD1. Germline assignment: CDR1 PRHDT and CDR2 FYEKMQ (reference sequence). With 3 bases clipped from V and 6 bases from J, the junction kept 5 bases outside the gene matches. There are 15 residues in the CDR3.

The CDR3 region has the DNA TGTGCCACCAGTGAGAGGAATCAGCCCCAGCATTTT. It is translated as CATSERNQPQHF. V and J are TRBV24-1 and TRBJ1-5; D remains unclear. V was cut by 4 bases and J by 4 bases, with 4 bases left in between. CDR3 length equals 12 residues. Germline CDR1 is KGHDR and CDR2 is SFDVKD.

There are a few counts of this clonotype. The V call is TRBV28, the J call TRBJ1-1, with 10 bases lining up with TRBD1. V trimming: 7 bases; J trimming: 9 bases; junction bases outside the gene matches: 11. CDR3 length: 14 amino acids. CDR1 MDHEN and CDR2 SYDVKM come from the germline V gene. Written as DNA, the CDR3 is TGTGCCAGCATTATGACAGGGGGCCGGGGGAAAGCTTTCTTT. It specifies CASIMTGGRGKAFF.

This clonotype appeared many times. CDR3 residues: CSGNRETGELFF. The CDR3 DNA follows: TGCAGCGGAAACAGGGAAACCGGGGAGCTGTTTTTT. The rearrangement joins TRBV29-1 to TRBJ2-2; the D gene is possibly TRBD1 (6 bases). There are 12 residues in the CDR3. The V end was cut by 7 bases, the J end by 5 bases, with 11 bases between. Germline V gene data show CDR1 as SQVTM and CDR2 as ANQGSEA.

The chain uses TRBV5-1 and TRBJ1-1; D might be TRBD1 (6 bases). The CDR3 consists of 14 residues. Trimming took off 2 bases at V and 4 bases at J, with 12 bases between the two ends. Per the germline V gene, CDR1 is SGHRS and CDR2 is YFSETQ. CDR3 sequence: CASSFRGGATEAFF. The CDR3 DNA reads TGCGCCAGCAGCTTTAGAGGGGGAGCCACTGAAGCTTTCTTT.

The J gene is TRBJ1-1, the V gene TRBV7-9; no clear D. Germline CDR1 reads SEHNR; CDR2 reads FQNEAQ (reference sequence). V was pared by 0 bases and J by 1 base, with 9 bases between. CDR3 length equals 15 residues. The CDR3 region has the DNA TGTGCCAGCAGCTTAGCGTTTGTGGGGAACACTGAAGCTTTCTTT. As protein: CASSLAFVGNTEAFF.

This clonotype has ten or more counts. This chain uses TRBV29-1 with TRBJ2-5, with D hard to call. CDR3 size: 8 residues. Trimming shortened V by 5 bases and J by 9 bases, and 4 bases separated the two germline ends. The germline gives CDR1 SQVTM, CDR2 ANQGSEA. The CDR3: CSVRAQYF. The CDR3 nucleotides are TGCAGCGTTCGGGCCCAGTACTTC. The full variable domain, with the rest looked up from reference TRBV29-1 and TRBJ2-5, is SAVISQKPSRDICQRGTSLTIQCQVDSQVTMMFWYRQQPGQSLTLIATANQGSEATYESGFVIDKFPISRPNLTFSTLTVSNMSPEDSSIYLCSVRAQYFGPGTRLLVL.

This clonotype was counted only a few times. This chain uses TRBV7-9 with TRBJ1-2, with D possibly matching TRBD1 (6 bases). V was shortened by 1 base and J by 8 bases, with 17 bases between the two germline ends. This CDR3 contains 15 residues. Looked up from germline, CDR1 is SEHNR and CDR2 is FQNEAQ (reference sequence). The CDR3 DNA reads TGTGCCAGCAGCTTAGTGGCAGGGGCTGGAGGAGGCTACACCTTC. Residues: CASSLVAGAGGGYTF.

A word on this clonotype: This may stem from a read error, because a much larger clone lies one nucleotide away. The CDR3 here is CASSYSIPDSHKQYF. As DNA, the CDR3 is TGTGCCAGCAGTTACTCGATTCCGGACTCCCACAAGCAGTACTTC. The chain joins TRBV6-5 to TRBJ2-7, with D perhaps matching TRBD2 (5 bases). This CDR3 spans 15 amino acids. Germline assignment: CDR1 MNHEY and CDR2 SVGAGI. V shed 0 bases and J shed 8 bases, with 17 bases lying between them.

As for this clonotype: This sequence may be a read error, since a much larger clone differs from it by one base. The V call is TRBV20-1, the J call TRBJ1-4; 9 bases map to TRBD1. The ends lost 5 bases at V and 15 bases at J; junction bases unmatched: 16. The germline V gene encodes CDR1 DFQATT and CDR2 SNEGSKA (reference sequence). The CDR3 is made up of 14 amino acids. The CDR3 region has the DNA TGCAGTGCTTGGGACAGGGTGTCTAGCCACCGGATGTTTTTT. It translates to CSAWDRVSSHRMFF.

V usage is TRBV7-2 and J usage is TRBJ2-7; D unclear. The V gene lost 0 bases and the J gene lost 7 bases, with 7 bases spanning the gap. Germline assignment: CDR1 SGHTA and CDR2 FQGNSA. This CDR3 comprises 12 residues. CDR3: CASSLARMEQYF. CDR3 sequence (DNA): TGTGCCAGCAGCTTAGCCCGGATGGAGCAGTACTTC.

The CDR3 protein is CATSEAGGPYEQYF. The CDR3 DNA follows: TGTGCTACATCGGAGGCAGGGGGCCCCTACGAGCAGTACTTC. The genes are TRBV10-3 and TRBJ2-7; 8 bases match TRBD1. The CDR3 length is 14 residues. CDR1 and CDR2 from the germline V gene are ENHRY and SYGVKD.

This clonotype was counted a few times. The CDR3 here is CASGQLVNIQYF. The CDR3 coding sequence is TGTGCCAGCGGACAGTTGGTAAACATTCAGTACTTC. The chain has TRBV11-2 and TRBJ2-4; D might be TRBD1 (6 bases). The germline V and J ends were trimmed by 8 bases and 6 bases, with 11 bases remaining between them. The CDR3 extends over 12 amino acids. Germline V lookup: CDR1 SGHAT, CDR2 FQNNGV.

The chain couples TRBV20-1 to TRBJ2-7; D gene uncertain. This CDR3 is 14 amino acids long. The germline V gene encodes CDR1 DFQATT and CDR2 SNEGSKA (reference sequence). The V and J ends lost 0 bases and 2 bases respectively, with 11 bases between them. CDR3 sequence: CSARDTRFTYEQYF. The DNA for the CDR3 is TGCAGTGCTAGAGATACGCGTTTCACCTACGAGCAGTACTTC.

This clonotype came up many times. The chain carries TRBV29-1 and TRBJ2-1; tentatively, D is TRBD1 (6 bases). The V end was cut by 8 bases, the J end by 1 base, with 24 bases between. The CDR3 length is 17 residues. The germline CDR1 and CDR2 sequences are SQVTM and ANQGSEA. In DNA form, the CDR3 reads TGCAGCCTTCATGGGTCAACAGGGAAACGGTCCTACAATGAGCAGTTCTTC. Encoded protein: CSLHGSTGKRSYNEQFF.

This clonotype was recorded many times. The gene calls are TRBV29-1 and TRBJ2-7; TRBD2 aligns across 7 bases. CDR1 is SQVTM, CDR2 ANQGSEA, per germline. Trimming removed 4 bases from V and 4 bases from J; junction bases left unmatched: 7. This CDR3 has 13 residues. The CDR3 bases are TGCAGCGTTGGTAGCGGGTTTAAGTACGAGCAGTACTTC. Translated, it gives CSVGSGFKYEQYF.

This clonotype showed up just a few times. This chain connects TRBV7-3 to TRBJ2-3; 9 positions match TRBD1. The junction had 10 bases not matched to a gene; V was cut back by 0 bases and J by 3 bases. The V gene's germline CDR1 is SGHTA and CDR2 FQGTGA. This CDR3 is 18 amino acids long. Here the CDR3 DNA reads TGTGCCAGCAGCTTAACGGGACAGGGCGGTCGTAGGACAGATACGCAGTATTTT. Translation gives CASSLTGQGGRRTDTQYF.

V usage is TRBV20-1 and J usage is TRBJ2-7, with D hard to call. V was cut by 3 bases and J by 2 bases, with 8 bases left in between. Germline V CDR1 and CDR2: DFQATT, SNEGSKA (reference sequence). CDR3 length: 12 residues. CDR3 in amino acids: CSARDGAYEQYF. DNA of the CDR3: TGCAGTGCTAGGGACGGAGCCTACGAGCAGTACTTC.

CDR3 bases: TGTGCCAGCAGATGGGACTACACAGATACGCAGTATTTT. It specifies CASRWDYTDTQYF. V and J are TRBV6-1 and TRBJ2-3; 7 bases map to TRBD2. The CDR3 covers 13 residues. After removal of 6 bases from V and 2 bases from J, the junction contained 2 bases not matched to a gene. Germline V CDR1 and CDR2: MNHNS, SASEGT.

The V gene is TRBV7-2, the J gene TRBJ1-1; D is unresolved. The germline V gene encodes CDR1 SGHTA and CDR2 FQGNSA. The CDR3 covers 17 residues. Trimming cost V 1 base and J 0 bases, with 15 bases left between them. CDR3: CASSLVTVLRMNTEAFF. The CDR3 DNA reads TGTGCCAGCAGCTTAGTTACAGTCCTTAGGATGAACACTGAAGCTTTCTTT.

This clonotype was observed a few times. This sequence joins TRBV6-2 or TRBV6-3 and TRBJ2-3; 8 nucleotides agree with TRBD2. V dropped 4 bases and J dropped 5; count of bases not matched to a gene: 5. The CDR3 extends over 14 amino acids. Germline CDR1 MNHEY, CDR2 SVGEGT. CDR3 sequence (DNA): TGTGCCAGCAGTTCGGGGGGGCAGAGAGATACGCAGTATTTT. This gives the protein CASSSGGQRDTQYF.